The 3 T cell receptor beta chains reported below all come from one sample, sequenced in a study of T-cell reconstitution after alpha-beta-depleted transplantation in children. The TCRbeta library was prepared with unique molecular identifiers. TCRdb processed the PCR reads anew with MiXCR; each CDR3 protein has one entry. Here the sample spans about 610,000 distinct CDR3 sequences, 25% to 30% being singletons. The sample was PBMCs, taken before TCRalphabeta/CD19-depleted stem cell transplant. The receptors were sampled from a boy under three years old with Wiskott-Aldrich syndrome, due to receive a stem cell transplant.

The chain recombines TRBV11-1 with TRBJ1-6; 8 nucleotides line up with TRBD1. The ends lost 2 bases at V and 5 bases at J; junction bases unmatched: 8. CDR3 length: 17 residues. Germline V gives CDR1 SGHAT, CDR2 FQDESV (reference sequence). The CDR3 DNA sequence: TGTGCCAGCAGCTTATCGTCAGGGGGCGTTCATAATTCACCCCTCCACTTT. Protein product: CASSLSSGGVHNSPLHF.

The sample holds a few counts of this clonotype. The junction does not match germline at one end; this may be a read error. The chain links TRBV7-6 to TRBJ2-7; possible D gene TRBD1, 6 bases. The CDR3 length is 14 residues. Germline V gene data show CDR1 as SGHVS and CDR2 as FNYEAQ. The CDR3 coding sequence is TGTGCCAGCAGCTTAGCCAGGGGCTCCCACGAGCAGTACTTC. It encodes CASSLARGSHEQYF.

The J gene is TRBJ2-7, the V gene TRBV12-3 or TRBV12-4; TRBD1 is a possible D gene (6 bases). This CDR3 is 14 amino acids long. Trimming took off 5 bases at V and 2 bases at J, with 13 bases between the two ends. This CDR3 reads CASSMTGRTYEQYF. For the CDR3, the DNA is TGTGCCAGCAGTATGACAGGCCGTACCTACGAGCAGTACTTC.